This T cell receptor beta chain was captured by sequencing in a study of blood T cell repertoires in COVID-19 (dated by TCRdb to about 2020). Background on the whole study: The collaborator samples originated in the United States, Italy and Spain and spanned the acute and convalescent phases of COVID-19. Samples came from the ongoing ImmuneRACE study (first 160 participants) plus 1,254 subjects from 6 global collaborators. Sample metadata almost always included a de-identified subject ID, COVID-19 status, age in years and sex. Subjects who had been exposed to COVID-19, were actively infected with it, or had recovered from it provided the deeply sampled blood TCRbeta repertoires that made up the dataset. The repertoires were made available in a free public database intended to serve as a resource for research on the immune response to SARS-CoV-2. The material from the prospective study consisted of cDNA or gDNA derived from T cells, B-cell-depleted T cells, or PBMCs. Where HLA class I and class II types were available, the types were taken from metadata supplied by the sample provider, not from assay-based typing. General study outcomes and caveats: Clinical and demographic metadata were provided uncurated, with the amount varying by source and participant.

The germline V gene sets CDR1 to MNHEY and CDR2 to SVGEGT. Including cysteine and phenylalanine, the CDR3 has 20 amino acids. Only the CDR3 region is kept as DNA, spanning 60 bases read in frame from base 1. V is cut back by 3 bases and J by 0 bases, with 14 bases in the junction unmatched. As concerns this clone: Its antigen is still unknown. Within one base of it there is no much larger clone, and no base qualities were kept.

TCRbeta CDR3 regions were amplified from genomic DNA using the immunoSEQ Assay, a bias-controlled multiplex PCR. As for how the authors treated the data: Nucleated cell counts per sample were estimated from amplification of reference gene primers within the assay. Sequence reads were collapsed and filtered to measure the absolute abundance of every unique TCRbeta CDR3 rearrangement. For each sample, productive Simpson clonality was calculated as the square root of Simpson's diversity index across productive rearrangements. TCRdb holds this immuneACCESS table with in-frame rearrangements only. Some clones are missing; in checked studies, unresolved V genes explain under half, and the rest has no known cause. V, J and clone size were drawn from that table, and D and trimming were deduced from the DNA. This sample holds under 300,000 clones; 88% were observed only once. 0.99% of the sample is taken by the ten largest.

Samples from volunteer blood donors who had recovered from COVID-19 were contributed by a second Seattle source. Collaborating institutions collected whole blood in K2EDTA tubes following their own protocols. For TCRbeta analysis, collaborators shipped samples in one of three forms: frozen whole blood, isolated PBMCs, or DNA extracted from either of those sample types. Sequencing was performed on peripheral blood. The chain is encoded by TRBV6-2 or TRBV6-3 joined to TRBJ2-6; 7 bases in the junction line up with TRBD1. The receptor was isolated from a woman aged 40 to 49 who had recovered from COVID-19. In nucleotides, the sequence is TGTGCCAGCAGTTATCGACAGGGTACTGACTCCCTCTCTGGGGCCAACGTCCTGACTTTC. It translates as CASSYRQGTDSLSGANVLTF.